The 4 T cell receptor beta chains given below trace back to one sample, sequenced in a study of OX40 agonist ivuxolimab in advanced cancers. Here immunoSEQ multiplex PCR was the method, and the copy in TCRdb shows in-frame clones only, minus some. Here the sample spans around 80,000 clones, 70% to 90% being singletons. The material sequenced was CD4+ or CD8+ T cells sorted from blood, taken in a trial of the OX40 agonist ivuxolimab. These receptors all come from an adult with an advanced solid tumor such as melanoma, head and neck, liver or kidney cancer.

A few counts support this clone. The chain recombines TRBV5-1 with TRBJ2-1; 10 bases line up with TRBD2. Germline CDR1 and CDR2: SGHRS and YFSETQ. V was pared by 1 base and J by 1 base, with 5 bases of the junction left unmatched. This CDR3 is 17 amino acids long. CDR3 region: CASSLLPSGSSYNEQFF. The CDR3, as DNA: TGCGCCAGCAGCTTGCTACCTAGCGGGAGTTCCTACAATGAGCAGTTCTTC.

The chain recombines TRBV7-2 with TRBJ1-2; no firm D call. V lost 1 base, J lost 2 bases, and 5 bases lay in between. The CDR3 runs to 13 residues. The V gene's germline CDR1 is SGHTA and CDR2 FQGNSA. CDR3 loop: CASSLGQNYGYTF. In nucleotides, the CDR3 is TGTGCCAGCAGCTTAGGGCAGAACTATGGCTACACCTTC.

This rearrangement joins TRBV7-3 to TRBJ2-1; perhaps TRBD1 as D (6 bases). Germline-derived CDR1 and CDR2 are SGHTA and FQGTGA. The CDR3 covers 13 residues. V was shortened by 5 bases and J by 6 bases, with 11 bases between the two germline ends. The CDR3 DNA sequence: TGTGCCAGCAGCCAGGGGAGAGGCAATGAGCAGTTCTTC. Its protein is CASSQGRGNEQFF.

The chain links TRBV19 to TRBJ2-1; D ambiguous. The CDR3 is made up of 17 amino acids. V was shortened by 5 bases and J by 0 bases, with 17 bases between the two germline ends. Germline CDR1 reads LNHDA; CDR2 reads SQIVND (reference sequence). The CDR3 bases are TGTGCCAGTAGTCGAACTCAGACGTCTAGCTCCTACAATGAGCAGTTCTTC. Encoded protein: CASSRTQTSSSYNEQFF.